Reported below is one TCR beta chain. Data came from immunoSEQ multiplex PCR; TCRdb stores just in-frame clones and leaves some out. The table records tens of thousands of clones, around 84% of them present only once. CDR3 length: 13 amino acids. Trimming removed 4 bases from V and 5 bases from J, with 11 bases in between. CDR1 and CDR2 from the germline V gene are SEHNR and FQNEAQ (reference sequence). This sample is part of a study of technical replicates of blood from a few donors. This sequence originates from a human donor in good health. Some clones in this sample may be carry-over from other donors' samples. Material: PBMCs. The genes are TRBV7-9 and TRBJ1-2, with a tentative D call TRBD1 (5 bases). The CDR3 DNA reads as TGTGCCAGCAGCTCGACAGTGTATTATGGCTACACCTTC. The encoded protein is CASSSTVYYGYTF. Looking up the rest from reference TRBV7-9 and TRBJ1-2 gives the full variable domain: DTGVSQNPRHKITKRGQNVTFRCDPISEHNRLYWYRQTLGQGPEFLTYFQNEAQLEKSRLLSDRFSAERPKGSFSTLEIQRTEQGDSAMYLCASSSTVYYGYTFGSGTRLTVV.